This T cell receptor beta chain is drawn from a study of T-cell memory formation after mild COVID-19. CDR3 length: 14 residues. From germline, CDR1 is MNHEY and CDR2 SMNVEV (reference sequence). The V gene lost 6 bases and the J gene lost 0 bases, with 11 bases spanning the gap. TCRdb re-called the 5' RACE reads with MiXCR, one entry per CDR3 protein. This table has 300,000 to 400,000 distinct CDR3 sequences, 13% appearing once. This clonotype turned up a few times. As yet, its antigen is unknown. Study outcomes and limitations: Shrinking CD4+ clones resided mostly in CM and EM, and CD8+ ones in EMRA.

The V call is TRBV27, the J call TRBJ1-1; no definite D call. Sequencing used PBMCs or a T cell subset sorted from them (not recorded which). The source is a man younger than 35 who had mild COVID-19 (a few samples of this study predate the infection). Cell type and time point are not known. The CDR3 DNA is TGTGCCAGCAGGCTTCAGCCGTTGAACACTGAAGCTTTCTTT. This gives the protein CASRLQPLNTEAFF.